The T cell receptor (beta chain) described here comes from a study of shared T cell receptors in the human thymus. TCRdb's copy holds only in-frame clones and misses some; the assay was immunoSEQ multiplex PCR. This sample has about 380,000 clones; over 90% occur once, and the top ten carry around 0.018%. The receptor was isolated from a human donor. The sequencing sample was made of thymocytes.

The DNA for the CDR3 is TGCAGCGTTGAGCTTCGGACAGGGAACACTGAAGCTTTCTTT. It yields the protein CSVELRTGNTEAFF. The chain links TRBV29-1 to TRBJ1-1; 7 bases are a match to TRBD1. Germline lookup yields CDR1 SQVTM and CDR2 ANQGSEA. The J segment lost 1 base and the V segment lost 3 bases, leaving 5 bases of the junction unmatched. The CDR3 is 14 amino acids.